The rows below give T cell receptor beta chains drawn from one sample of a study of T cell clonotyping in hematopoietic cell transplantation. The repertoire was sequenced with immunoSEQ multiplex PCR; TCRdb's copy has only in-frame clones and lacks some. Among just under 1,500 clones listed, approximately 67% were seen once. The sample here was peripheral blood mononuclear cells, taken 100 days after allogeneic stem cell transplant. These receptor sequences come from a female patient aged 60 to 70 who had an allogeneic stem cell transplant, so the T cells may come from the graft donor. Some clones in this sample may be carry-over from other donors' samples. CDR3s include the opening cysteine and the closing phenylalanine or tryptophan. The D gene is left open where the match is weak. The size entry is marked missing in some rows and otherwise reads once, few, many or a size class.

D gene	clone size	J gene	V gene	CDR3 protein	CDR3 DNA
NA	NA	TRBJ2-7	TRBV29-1	CSVVAGQNFYEQYF	TGCAGCGTTGTTGCAGGACAGAATTTCTACGAGCAGTACTTC
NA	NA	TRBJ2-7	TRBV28	CASSSPIVEQYF	TGTGCCAGCAGTTCCCCCATAGTCGAGCAGTACTTC
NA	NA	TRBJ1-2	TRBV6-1	CASSGRGGYTF	TGTGCCAGCAGTGGCCGGGGGGGCTACACCTTC
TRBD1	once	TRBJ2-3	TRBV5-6	CASSSTTGPDTQYF	TGTGCCAGCAGCTCTACGACAGGGCCAGATACGCAGTATTTT
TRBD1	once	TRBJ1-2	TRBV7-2	CASSPGDRGYGYTF	TGTGCCAGCAGCCCCGGGGACAGGGGCTATGGCTACACCTTC
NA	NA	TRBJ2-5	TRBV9	CASSATRGRGEETQYF	TGTGCCAGCAGCGCTACCAGGGGCCGGGGTGAAGAGACCCAGTACTTC
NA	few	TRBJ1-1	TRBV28	CASSLTNTEAFF	TGTGCCAGCAGTTTGACGAACACTGAAGCTTTCTTT
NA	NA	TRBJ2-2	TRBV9	CASSVDEGRRTGELFF	TGTGCCAGCAGCGTAGACGAGGGCAGACGAACCGGGGAGCTGTTTTTT
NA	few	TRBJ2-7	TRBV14	CASSQSRITPYEQYF	TGTGCCAGCAGCCAGTCCCGGATAACACCCTACGAGCAGTACTTC
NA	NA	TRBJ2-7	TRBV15	CATSSPDGSSYEQYF	TGTGCCACCAGCAGTCCAGACGGCTCTTCCTACGAGCAGTACTTC
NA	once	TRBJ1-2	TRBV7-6	CASSLAPEDLNYGYTF	TGTGCCAGCAGCTTAGCGCCAGAGGATCTTAACTATGGCTACACCTTC
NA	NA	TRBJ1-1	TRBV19	CASSIRGQGPNTEAFF	TGTGCCAGTAGTATACGAGGTCAGGGTCCGAACACTGAAGCTTTCTTT
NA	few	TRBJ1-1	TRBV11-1	CASSLAANTEAFF	TGTGCCAGCAGCTTAGCAGCGAACACTGAAGCTTTCTTT
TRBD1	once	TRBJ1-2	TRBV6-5	CASSGTVNYGYTF	TGTGCCAGCAGTGGGACAGTAAACTATGGCTACACCTTC
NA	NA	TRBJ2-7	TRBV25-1	CASSAFGSPNYEQYF	TGTGCCAGCAGTGCATTTGGGTCACCCAACTACGAGCAGTACTTC
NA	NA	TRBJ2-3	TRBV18	CASSPSDTMDTQYF	TGTGCCAGCTCACCATCCGACACAATGGATACGCAGTATTTT
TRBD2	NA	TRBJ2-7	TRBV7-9	CASTDPAGYEQYF	TGTGCCAGCACCGACCCAGCGGGATACGAGCAGTACTTC
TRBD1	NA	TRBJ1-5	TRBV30	CAWSPDRGNQPQHF	TGTGCCTGGAGTCCGGACAGGGGGAATCAGCCCCAGCATTTT
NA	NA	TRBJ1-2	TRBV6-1	CASSLGGDGYTF	TGTGCCAGCAGCTTGGGGGGGGATGGCTACACCTTC
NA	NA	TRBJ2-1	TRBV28	CASSFHPGVGYNEQFF	TGTGCCAGCAGTTTCCACCCCGGGGTGGGCTACAATGAGCAGTTCTTC
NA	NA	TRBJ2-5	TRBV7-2	CASSLKETQYF	TGTGCCAGCAGCTTAAAAGAGACCCAGTACTTC
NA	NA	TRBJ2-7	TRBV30	CAWSADVEQYF	TGTGCCTGGAGCGCCGACGTCGAGCAGTACTTC
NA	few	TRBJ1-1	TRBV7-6	CASSPGSEAFF	TGTGCCAGCTCCCCGGGGAGTGAAGCTTTCTTT
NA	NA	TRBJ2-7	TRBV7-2	CASSLQRRGPGGEQYF	TGTGCCAGCAGCTTACAAAGGAGGGGCCCCGGGGGCGAGCAGTACTTC
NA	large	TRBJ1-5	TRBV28	CASSFSDPSNQPQHF	TGTGCCAGCAGTTTTTCCGACCCTAGCAATCAGCCCCAGCATTTT
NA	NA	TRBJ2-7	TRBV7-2	CASSLGEQFYEQYF	TGTGCCAGCAGCTTAGGAGAACAGTTCTACGAGCAGTACTTC
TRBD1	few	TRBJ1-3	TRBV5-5	CASGGQGSGNTIYF	TGTGCCAGCGGTGGACAGGGCTCCGGAAACACCATATATTTT
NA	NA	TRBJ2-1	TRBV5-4	CASSLWGEQFF	TGTGCCAGCAGCTTGTGGGGTGAGCAGTTCTTC
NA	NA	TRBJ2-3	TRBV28	CASSLSGTQYF	TGTGCCAGCAGTTTGTCTGGTACGCAGTATTTT
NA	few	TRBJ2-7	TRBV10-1	CASSGTSQSYEQYF	TGCGCCAGCAGTGGGACTTCGCAGTCCTACGAGCAGTACTTC
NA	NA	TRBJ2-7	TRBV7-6	CASSHDDYEQYF	TGTGCCAGCAGCCATGATGACTACGAGCAGTACTTC
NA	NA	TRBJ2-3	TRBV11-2	CASGGRTDTQYF	TGTGCCAGCGGGGGCCGCACAGATACGCAGTATTTT